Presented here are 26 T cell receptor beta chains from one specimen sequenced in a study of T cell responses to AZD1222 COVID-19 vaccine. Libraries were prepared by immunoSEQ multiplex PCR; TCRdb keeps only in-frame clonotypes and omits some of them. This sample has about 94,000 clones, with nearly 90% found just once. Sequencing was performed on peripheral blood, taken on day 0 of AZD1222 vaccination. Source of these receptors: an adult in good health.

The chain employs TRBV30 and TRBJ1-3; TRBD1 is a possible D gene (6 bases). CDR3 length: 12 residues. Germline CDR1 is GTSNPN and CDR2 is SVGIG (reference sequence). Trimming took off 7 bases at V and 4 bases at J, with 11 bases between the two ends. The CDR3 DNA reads TGTGCCTCTCCAGGGGTAGGAAACACCATATATTTT. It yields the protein CASPGVGNTIYF.

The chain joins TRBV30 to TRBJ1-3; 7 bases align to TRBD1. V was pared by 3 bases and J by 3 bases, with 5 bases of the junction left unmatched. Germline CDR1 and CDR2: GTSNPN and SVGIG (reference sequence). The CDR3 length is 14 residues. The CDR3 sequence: CAWRSGGDGNTIYF. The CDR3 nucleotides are TGTGCCTGGAGGTCAGGGGGTGATGGAAACACCATATATTTT. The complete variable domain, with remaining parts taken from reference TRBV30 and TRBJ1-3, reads SQTIHQWPATLVQPVGSPLSLECTVEGTSNPNLYWYRQAAGRGLQLLFYSVGIGQISSEVPQNLSASRPQDRQFILSSKKLLLSDSGFYLCAWRSGGDGNTIYFGEGSWLTVV.

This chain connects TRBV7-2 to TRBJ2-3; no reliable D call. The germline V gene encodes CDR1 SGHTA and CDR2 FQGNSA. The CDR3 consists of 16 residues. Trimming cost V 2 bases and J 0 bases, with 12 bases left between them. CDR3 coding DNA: TGTGCCAGCAGCTTACAACTTCGCCTCAGCACAGATACGCAGTATTTT. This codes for CASSLQLRLSTDTQYF.

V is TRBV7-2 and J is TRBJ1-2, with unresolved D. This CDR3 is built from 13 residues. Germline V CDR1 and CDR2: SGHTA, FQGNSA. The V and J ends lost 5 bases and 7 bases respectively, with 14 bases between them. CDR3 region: CASSPRAGRGYTF. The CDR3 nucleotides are TGTGCCAGCAGCCCAAGGGCTGGTCGTGGCTACACCTTC.

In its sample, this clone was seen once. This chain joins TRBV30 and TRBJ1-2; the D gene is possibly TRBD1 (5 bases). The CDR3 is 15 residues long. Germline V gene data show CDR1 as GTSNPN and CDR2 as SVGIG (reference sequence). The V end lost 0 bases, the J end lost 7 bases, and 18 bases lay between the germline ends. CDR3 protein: CAWSVLKGLGAGYTF. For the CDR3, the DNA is TGTGCCTGGAGTGTACTCAAAGGGTTAGGGGCTGGCTACACCTTC.

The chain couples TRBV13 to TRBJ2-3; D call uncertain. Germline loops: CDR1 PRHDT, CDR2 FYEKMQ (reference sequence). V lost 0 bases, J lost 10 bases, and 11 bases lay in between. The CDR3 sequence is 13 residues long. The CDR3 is CASSLGGPSSQYF. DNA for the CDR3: TGTGCCAGCAGCTTAGGAGGGCCTAGTTCGCAGTATTTT.

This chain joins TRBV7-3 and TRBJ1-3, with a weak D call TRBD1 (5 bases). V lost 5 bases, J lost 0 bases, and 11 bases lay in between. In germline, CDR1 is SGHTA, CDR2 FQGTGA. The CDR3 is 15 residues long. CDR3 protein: CASSPGPSSGNTIYF. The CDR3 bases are TGTGCCAGCAGCCCGGGGCCTTCCTCTGGAAACACCATATATTTT.

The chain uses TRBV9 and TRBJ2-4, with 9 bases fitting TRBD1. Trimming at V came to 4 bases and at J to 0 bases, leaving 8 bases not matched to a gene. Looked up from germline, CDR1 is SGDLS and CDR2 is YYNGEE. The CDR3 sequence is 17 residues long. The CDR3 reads CASSPGTGTSAKNIQYF. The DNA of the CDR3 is TGTGCCAGCAGCCCCGGGACAGGGACCTCAGCCAAAAACATTCAGTACTTC.

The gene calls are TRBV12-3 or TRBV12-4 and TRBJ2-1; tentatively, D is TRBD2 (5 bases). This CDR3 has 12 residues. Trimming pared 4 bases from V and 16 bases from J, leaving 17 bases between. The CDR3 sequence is CASSSATGERFF. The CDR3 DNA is TGTGCCAGCAGTTCTGCTACTGGGGAGCGATTCTTC.

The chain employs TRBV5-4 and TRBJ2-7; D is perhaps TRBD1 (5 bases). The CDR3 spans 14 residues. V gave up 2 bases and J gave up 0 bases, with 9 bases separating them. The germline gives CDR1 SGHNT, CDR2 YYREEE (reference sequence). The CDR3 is CASSLDRRSYEQYF. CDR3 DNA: TGTGCCAGCAGCTTAGACAGACGCTCCTACGAGCAGTACTTC.

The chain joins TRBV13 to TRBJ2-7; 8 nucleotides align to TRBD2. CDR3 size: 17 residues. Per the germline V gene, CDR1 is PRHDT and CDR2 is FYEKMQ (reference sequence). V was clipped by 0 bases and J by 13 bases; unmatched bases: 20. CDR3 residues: CASSLGLSLAGDSLLYF. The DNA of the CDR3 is TGTGCCAGCAGCTTAGGCCTTTCTCTAGCGGGTGACTCCCTCCTTTACTTC.

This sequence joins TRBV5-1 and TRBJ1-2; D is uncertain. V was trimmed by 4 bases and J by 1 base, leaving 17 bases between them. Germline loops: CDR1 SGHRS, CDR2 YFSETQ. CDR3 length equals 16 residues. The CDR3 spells CASSPSGSSFNYGYTF. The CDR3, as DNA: TGCGCCAGCAGCCCTTCCGGGTCTTCTTTTAACTATGGCTACACCTTC.

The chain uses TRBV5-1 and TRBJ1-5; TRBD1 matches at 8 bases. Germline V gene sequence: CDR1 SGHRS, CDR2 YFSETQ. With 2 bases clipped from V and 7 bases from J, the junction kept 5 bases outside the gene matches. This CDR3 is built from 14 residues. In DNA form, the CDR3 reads TGCGCCAGCAGCTTAGACAGGGGTGGACAGCCCCAGCATTTT. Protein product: CASSLDRGGQPQHF.

CDR3 sequence: CASSIRDRGSEQYF. The CDR3 DNA reads as TGTGCCAGCTCAATCCGGGACAGGGGGTCCGAGCAGTACTTC. V is TRBV18 and J is TRBJ2-7; 11 bases align to TRBD1. Trimming took 5 bases from V and 6 from J; bases not matched to a gene: 6. Germline CDR1 is KGHSH and CDR2 is LQKENI. The CDR3 is 14 residues long.

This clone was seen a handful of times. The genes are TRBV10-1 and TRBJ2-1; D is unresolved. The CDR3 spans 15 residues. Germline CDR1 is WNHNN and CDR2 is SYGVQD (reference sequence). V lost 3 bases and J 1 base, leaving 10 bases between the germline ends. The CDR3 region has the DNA TGCGCCAGCAGTGATGGGGTCTCATCCTACAATGAGCAGTTCTTC. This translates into CASSDGVSSYNEQFF.

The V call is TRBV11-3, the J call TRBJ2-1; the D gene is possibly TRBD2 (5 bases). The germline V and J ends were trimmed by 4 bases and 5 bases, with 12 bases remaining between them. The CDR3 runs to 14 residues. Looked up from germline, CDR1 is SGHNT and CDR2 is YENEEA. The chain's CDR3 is CASSSSDYNNEQFF. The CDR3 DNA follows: TGTGCCAGCAGCTCCTCCGACTACAACAATGAGCAGTTCTTC.

The CDR3 coding sequence is TGTGCCTGGAGTGTAGGATCATACACCGGGGAGCTGTTTTTT. Encoded protein: CAWSVGSYTGELFF. This chain joins TRBV30 and TRBJ2-2, with D uncertain. Deletions cut 0 bases from V and 3 bases from J, with 8 bases between. The CDR3 has 14 residues. Germline V gives CDR1 GTSNPN, CDR2 SVGIG (reference sequence).

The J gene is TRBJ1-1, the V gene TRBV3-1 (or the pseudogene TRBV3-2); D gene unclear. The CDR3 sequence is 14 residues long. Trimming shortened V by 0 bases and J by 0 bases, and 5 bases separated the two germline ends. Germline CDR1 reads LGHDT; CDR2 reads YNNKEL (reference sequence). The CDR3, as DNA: TGTGCCAGCAGCCAAGACGGGCTGAACACTGAAGCTTTCTTT. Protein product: CASSQDGLNTEAFF.

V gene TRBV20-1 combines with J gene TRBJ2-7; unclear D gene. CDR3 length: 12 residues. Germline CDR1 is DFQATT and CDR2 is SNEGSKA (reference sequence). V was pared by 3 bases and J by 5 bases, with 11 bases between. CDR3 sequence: CSASWGSDEQYF. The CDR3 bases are TGCAGTGCTAGTTGGGGATCCGACGAGCAGTACTTC.

CDR3 coding DNA: TGTGCCAGCAGAACCGGGACAGGAGATAATTCACCCCTCCACTTT. The encoded protein is CASRTGTGDNSPLHF. The chain has TRBV6-5 and TRBJ1-6, with TRBD1 matching 8 bases. The CDR3 loop spans 15 amino acids. Germline CDR1 and CDR2: MNHEY and SVGAGI. V was pared by 6 bases and J by 5 bases, with 6 bases of the junction left unmatched.

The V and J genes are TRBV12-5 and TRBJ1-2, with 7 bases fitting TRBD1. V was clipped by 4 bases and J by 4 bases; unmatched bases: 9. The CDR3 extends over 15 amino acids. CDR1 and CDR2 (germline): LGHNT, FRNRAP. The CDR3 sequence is CASGSDRVGGYGYTF. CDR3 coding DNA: TGTGCTAGTGGTTCCGACAGGGTTGGGGGCTATGGCTACACCTTC.

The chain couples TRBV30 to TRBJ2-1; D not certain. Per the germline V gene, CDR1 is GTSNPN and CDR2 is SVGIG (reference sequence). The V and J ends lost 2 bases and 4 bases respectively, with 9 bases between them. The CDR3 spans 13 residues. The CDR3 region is CAWSPPTYNEQFF. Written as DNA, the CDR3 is TGTGCCTGGAGTCCTCCGACGTACAATGAGCAGTTCTTC.

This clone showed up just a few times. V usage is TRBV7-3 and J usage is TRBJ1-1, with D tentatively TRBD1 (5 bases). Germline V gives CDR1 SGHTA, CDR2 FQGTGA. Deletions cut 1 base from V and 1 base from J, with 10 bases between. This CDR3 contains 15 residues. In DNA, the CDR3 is TGTGCCAGCAGCTTAAATGGGGGTGAGAACACTGAAGCTTTCTTT. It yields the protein CASSLNGGENTEAFF.

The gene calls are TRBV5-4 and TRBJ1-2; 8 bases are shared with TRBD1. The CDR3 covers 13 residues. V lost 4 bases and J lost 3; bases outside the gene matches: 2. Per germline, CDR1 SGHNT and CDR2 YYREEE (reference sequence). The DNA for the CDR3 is TGTGCCAGCAGCCAGGACAGGGACTATGGCTACACCTTC. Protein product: CASSQDRDYGYTF.

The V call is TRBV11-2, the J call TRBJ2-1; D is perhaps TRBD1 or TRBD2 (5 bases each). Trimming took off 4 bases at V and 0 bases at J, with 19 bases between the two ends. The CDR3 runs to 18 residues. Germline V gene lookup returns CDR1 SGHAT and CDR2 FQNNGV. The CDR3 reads CASSYPLGQGVSYNEQFF. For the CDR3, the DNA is TGTGCCAGCAGCTACCCGCTGGGCCAGGGAGTCTCCTACAATGAGCAGTTCTTC.

The DNA for the CDR3 is TGTGCCAGCACCCCTCTATCGACTAGCGGGGGAAGCGAGCAGTACTTC. Translated: CASTPLSTSGGSEQYF. V is TRBV27 and J is TRBJ2-7; 12 nucleotides match TRBD2. The CDR3 spans 16 residues. The germline V gene has CDR1 MNHEY and CDR2 SMNVEV (reference sequence). J lost 6 bases, V lost 7 bases, and 13 bases had no gene match.